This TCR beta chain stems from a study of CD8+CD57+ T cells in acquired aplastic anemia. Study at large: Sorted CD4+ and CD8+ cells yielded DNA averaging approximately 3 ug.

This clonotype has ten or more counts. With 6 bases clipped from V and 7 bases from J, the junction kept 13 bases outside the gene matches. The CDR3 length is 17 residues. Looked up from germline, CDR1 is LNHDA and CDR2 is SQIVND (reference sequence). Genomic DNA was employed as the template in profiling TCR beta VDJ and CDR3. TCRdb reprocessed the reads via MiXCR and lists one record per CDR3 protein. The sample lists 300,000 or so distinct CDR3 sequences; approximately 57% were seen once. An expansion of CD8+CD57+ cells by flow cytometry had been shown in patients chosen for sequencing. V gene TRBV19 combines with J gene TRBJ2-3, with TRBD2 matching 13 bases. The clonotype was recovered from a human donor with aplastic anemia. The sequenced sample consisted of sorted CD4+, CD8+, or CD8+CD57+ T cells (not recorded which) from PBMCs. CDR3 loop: CASRLHHTSGGAYTQYF. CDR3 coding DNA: TGTGCCAGTAGACTTCACCACACTAGCGGGGGGGCCTATACGCAGTATTTT.